One and the same sample provided the 28 T cell receptor beta chains below, sequenced in a study of blood T cell repertoires in COVID-19. Sequencing was performed with immunoSEQ multiplex PCR; in TCRdb, only in-frame clones are kept and a portion is missing. Here the sample spans about 240,000 clones, around 88% being singletons. Specimen: PBMCs or T cells enriched from blood (not recorded which). The source of these receptors is a woman under 40 who had recovered from COVID-19.

The CDR3 reads CASRLARTGRHNYGYTF. The CDR3 DNA reads TGTGCAAGTCGCTTAGCGCGGACAGGCCGGCATAACTATGGCTACACCTTC. V gene TRBV12-2 combines with J gene TRBJ1-2; the D call of TRBD1 is as the table states it, not checked on the DNA. TRBV12-2 is tagged as a pseudogene. CDR3 length equals 17 residues.

This clone was observed a few times. Other DNA sequences from this sample encode an identical CDR3 as well. The rearrangement uses TRBV7-3 and TRBJ1-1; D gene ambiguous. This CDR3 region has 15 residues. CDR1 is SGHTA, CDR2 FQGTGA, per germline. The V gene lost 1 base and the J gene lost 0 bases, with 9 bases spanning the gap. The CDR3 region is CASSLNGGLNTEAFF. Here the CDR3 DNA reads TGTGCCAGCAGCTTAAATGGAGGACTGAACACTGAAGCTTTCTTT.

The genes are TRBV4-1 and TRBJ1-5, with D uncertain. Looked up from germline, CDR1 is MGHRA and CDR2 is YSYEKL. With 0 bases removed from V and 7 bases from J, the gap between germline ends came to 7 bases. The CDR3 consists of 13 residues. CDR3 nucleotides: TGCGCCAGCAGCCAAGATCGGGAGCAGCCCCAGCATTTT. Its translation is CASSQDREQPQHF.

The chain couples TRBV4-2 to TRBJ2-1, with D unresolved. From germline, CDR1 is LGHNA and CDR2 YNFKEQ. Trimming shortened V by 0 bases and J by 7 bases, and 13 bases separated the two germline ends. The CDR3 totals 15 residues. This CDR3 reads CASSQEADTWNEQFF. CDR3 bases: TGTGCCAGCAGCCAAGAGGCGGATACTTGGAATGAGCAGTTCTTC.

The chain joins TRBV4-3 to TRBJ1-5; D is undetermined. V was clipped by 6 bases and J by 3 bases, with 15 bases between them. The germline V gene encodes CDR1 LGHNA and CDR2 YSLEER. This CDR3 contains 15 residues. The CDR3 here is CASSLVLGYNQPQHF. The DNA of the CDR3 is TGCGCCAGCAGTCTAGTGCTAGGTTACAATCAGCCCCAGCATTTT.

The chain carries TRBV30 and TRBJ1-5, with D perhaps matching TRBD1 (5 bases). The germline V and J ends were trimmed by 3 bases and 6 bases, with 15 bases remaining between them. The CDR3 extends over 14 amino acids. Per the germline V gene, CDR1 is GTSNPN and CDR2 is SVGIG (reference sequence). The CDR3: CAWSLDIRPQPQHF. The CDR3 coding sequence is TGTGCCTGGAGCTTGGACATTCGGCCTCAGCCCCAGCATTTT.

The V call is TRBV7-6, the J call TRBJ2-3; TRBD2 aligns across 16 bases. The trim removed 1 base at V and 8 bases at J, leaving 9 bases unmatched. This CDR3 comprises 18 residues. Germline V gene data show CDR1 as SGHVS and CDR2 as FNYEAQ. The CDR3 DNA reads as TGTGCCAGCAGCTTAGGACCGGGACTAGCGGGAGGGATAGGTACGCAGTATTTT. It is translated as CASSLGPGLAGGIGTQYF. Full variable domain (outside the CDR3, taken from reference TRBV7-6 and TRBJ2-3): GAGVSQSPRYKVTKRGQDVALRCDPISGHVSLYWYRQALGQGPEFLTYFNYEAQQDKSGLPNDRFSAERPEGSISTLTIQRTEQRDSAMYRCASSLGPGLAGGIGTQYFGPGTRLTVL.

The chain joins TRBV4-3 to TRBJ2-3, with TRBD2 identical over 9 bases. From germline, CDR1 is LGHNA and CDR2 YSLEER. The CDR3 is 18 amino acids. V was pared by 0 bases and J by 6 bases, with 13 bases of the junction left unmatched. The CDR3 region has the DNA TGCGCCAGCAGCCAAGATCGCCCTCTAGCGGGAACCTGGGATACGCAGTATTTT. It specifies CASSQDRPLAGTWDTQYF.

The gene calls are TRBV2 and TRBJ1-4; D might be TRBD1 (5 bases). Germline CDR1 SNHLY, CDR2 FYNNEI. With 3 bases removed from V and 3 bases from J, the gap between germline ends came to 11 bases. This CDR3 is built from 15 residues. CDR3 nucleotide sequence: TGTGCCAGCAGTGATTGGAGACAGTCTAATGAAAAACTGTTTTTT. The encoded protein is CASSDWRQSNEKLFF.

The gene calls are TRBV24-1 and TRBJ2-2; D is unclear. V gave up 1 base and J gave up 7 bases, with 3 bases separating them. Germline V gene sequence: CDR1 KGHDR, CDR2 SFDVKD. The CDR3 totals 12 residues. The CDR3 loop is CATSDFRGELFF. DNA of the CDR3: TGTGCCACCAGTGATTTTCGCGGGGAGCTGTTTTTT.

CDR3 in amino acids: CASSLQANYGYTF. The CDR3 DNA reads TGTGCCAGCAGTTTACAGGCTAACTATGGCTACACCTTC. The chain combines TRBV27 with TRBJ1-2, with D hard to call. Deletions cut 2 bases from V and 0 bases from J, with 4 bases between. CDR1 is MNHEY and CDR2 is SMNVEV in the germline V gene (reference sequence). The CDR3 runs 13 residues.

The rearrangement uses TRBV7-2 and TRBJ2-3, with 8 bases that match TRBD2. This CDR3 is 15 amino acids long. V lost 4 bases, J lost 3 bases, and 6 bases stayed unmatched. CDR1 SGHTA and CDR2 FQGNSA come from the germline V gene. The CDR3 protein is CASSSGTRRTDTQYF. CDR3 in DNA: TGTGCCAGCAGCTCCGGGACTAGGAGGACAGATACGCAGTATTTT.

This rearrangement joins TRBV28 to TRBJ1-6; D gene ambiguous. Germline V lookup: CDR1 MDHEN, CDR2 SYDVKM. V lost 3 bases, J lost 6 bases, and 6 bases lay in between. The CDR3 consists of 13 residues. DNA of the CDR3: TGTGCCAGCAGTTTCCCTCCTAATTCACCCCTCCACTTT. This encodes CASSFPPNSPLHF.

This chain uses TRBV24-1 with TRBJ1-2, with D possibly being TRBD1 (6 bases). Germline-derived CDR1 and CDR2 are KGHDR and SFDVKD. CDR3 length equals 14 residues. Trimming cost V 3 bases and J 2 bases, with 9 bases left between them. The CDR3 is CATSDGGFNYGYTF. The DNA for the CDR3 is TGTGCCACCAGTGATGGGGGCTTCAACTATGGCTACACCTTC.

This rearrangement joins TRBV19 to TRBJ1-1; TRBD1 matches at 10 bases. Germline lookup yields CDR1 LNHDA and CDR2 SQIVND (reference sequence). Trimming at V came to 5 bases and at J to 6 bases, leaving 9 bases not matched to a gene. The CDR3 loop spans 15 amino acids. This CDR3 is CASSEPGQGHPEAFF. CDR3 coding DNA: TGTGCCAGTAGTGAGCCGGGACAGGGGCATCCTGAAGCTTTCTTT.

V gene TRBV2 combines with J gene TRBJ1-5, with 12 bases matching TRBD1. The length of the CDR3 is 16 residues. The V and J ends lost 2 bases and 7 bases, in that order; junction bases with no gene match: 6. Germline CDR1 and CDR2: SNHLY and FYNNEI. CDR3 nucleotide sequence: TGTGCCAGCAGTGAAATGGGACAGGGGGCGGGACAGCCCCAGCATTTT. It encodes CASSEMGQGAGQPQHF.

V usage is TRBV11-3 and J usage is TRBJ2-2; possibly TRBD2 for D (7 bases). CDR1 is SGHNT, CDR2 YENEEA, per germline. The CDR3 spans 16 residues. The V gene lost 3 bases and the J gene lost 3 bases, with 14 bases spanning the gap. The CDR3 DNA is TGTGCCAGCAGCTTTGGGGGAGGGGGATACACCGGGGAGCTGTTTTTT. It encodes CASSFGGGGYTGELFF.

This rearrangement joins TRBV30 to TRBJ2-1; tentative D call: TRBD1 (6 bases). The germline V gene has CDR1 GTSNPN and CDR2 SVGIG (reference sequence). This CDR3 is built from 12 residues. V shed 1 base and J shed 14 bases, with 15 bases lying between them. CDR3 sequence reads: CAWSAGTPSEFF. DNA of the CDR3: TGTGCCTGGAGTGCAGGGACACCCTCCGAGTTCTTC.

The chain couples TRBV18 to TRBJ2-1; no firm D call. Germline V lookup: CDR1 KGHSH, CDR2 LQKENI. The CDR3 runs to 15 residues. Trimming shortened V by 2 bases and J by 0 bases, and 8 bases separated the two germline ends. The CDR3 DNA reads as TGTGCCAGCTCACCAAGTCTCAGCTCCTACAATGAGCAGTTCTTC. The encoded protein is CASSPSLSSYNEQFF. Filled out from reference TRBV18 and TRBJ2-1, the complete variable domain reads NAGVMQNPRHLVRRRGQEARLRCSPMKGHSHVYWYRQLPEEGLKFMVYLQKENIIDESGMPKERFSAEFPKEGPSILRIQQVVRGDSAAYFCASSPSLSSYNEQFFGPGTRLTVL.

The chain employs TRBV9 and TRBJ1-2; the match to TRBD1 covers 8 bases. This CDR3 spans 16 amino acids. The junction had 13 bases not matched to a gene; V was cut back by 5 bases and J by 4 bases. From germline, CDR1 is SGDLS and CDR2 YYNGEE. The CDR3 DNA is TGTGCCAGCAGGGGGGGACAGGACTATTCAAGCTATGGCTACACCTTC. Residues: CASRGGQDYSSYGYTF.

The chain recombines TRBV7-2 with TRBJ2-7; TRBD2 matches at 7 bases. The CDR3 extends over 14 amino acids. Germline lookup yields CDR1 SGHTA and CDR2 FQGNSA. The V segment lost 4 bases and the J segment 2 bases; nucleotides outside the gene matches: 5. CDR3 region: CASSSYGLAYEQYF. In nucleotides, the CDR3 is TGTGCCAGCAGCTCTTACGGACTAGCCTACGAGCAGTACTTC. The complete variable domain, with remaining parts taken from reference TRBV7-2 and TRBJ2-7, reads GAGVSQSPSNKVTEKGKDVELRCDPISGHTALYWYRQSLGQGLEFLIYFQGNSAPDKSGLPSDRFSAERTGGSVSTLTIQRTQQEDSAVYLCASSSYGLAYEQYFGPGTRLTVT.

This clone has only one observation. The J gene is TRBJ2-5, the V gene TRBV10-3; 10 nucleotides line up with TRBD2. CDR1 is ENHRY and CDR2 is SYGVKD in the germline V gene. Unmatched junction bases numbered 5, after V lost 5 bases and J lost 2 bases. This CDR3 contains 15 residues. The CDR3 bases are TGTGCCATCAGTCGCGGACTAGCGGAGCAAGAGACCCAGTACTTC. Protein sequence: CAISRGLAEQETQYF.

The chain joins TRBV29-1 to TRBJ2-1, with 7 bases aligning to TRBD2. Looked up from germline, CDR1 is SQVTM and CDR2 is ANQGSEA. Trimming removed 5 bases from V and 9 bases from J; junction bases left unmatched: 16. This CDR3 has 15 amino acids. The chain's CDR3 is CSVSPVAGAGGEQFF. In DNA, the CDR3 is TGCAGCGTTTCACCGGTGGCGGGAGCAGGAGGTGAGCAGTTCTTC.

This sequence joins TRBV19 and TRBJ1-5; 7 bases are a match to TRBD1. V was clipped by 5 bases and J by 4 bases; unmatched bases: 11. This CDR3 spans 16 amino acids. Germline loops: CDR1 LNHDA, CDR2 SQIVND (reference sequence). CDR3 region: CASSPGTAIRNQPQHF. In nucleotides, the CDR3 is TGTGCCAGTAGTCCCGGGACAGCCATCAGAAATCAGCCCCAGCATTTT.

The gene calls are TRBV4-3 and TRBJ2-1; 11 nucleotides align to TRBD2. Germline CDR1 is LGHNA and CDR2 is YSLEER. The CDR3 extends over 17 amino acids. V lost 1 base to trimming and J lost 2 bases; unmatched junction nucleotides: 4. The CDR3 is CASSQVILAGAYNEQFF. In DNA, the CDR3 is TGCGCCAGCAGCCAAGTTATACTAGCGGGGGCCTACAATGAGCAGTTCTTC.

This clone has a single count. The chain employs TRBV7-9 and TRBJ2-7; 10 bases fit TRBD2. The CDR3 extends over 18 amino acids. In germline, CDR1 is SEHNR, CDR2 FQNEAQ (reference sequence). With V trimmed by 4 bases and J by 0 bases, 12 bases remained unmatched. CDR3 in DNA: TGTGCCAGCAGCTCTACTCCCCGGGCTAGCGGGAGCTCCTACGAGCAGTACTTC. Protein sequence: CASSSTPRASGSSYEQYF.

The chain joins TRBV5-8 to TRBJ2-1, with 8 bases fitting TRBD2. The trim removed 2 bases at V and 0 bases at J, leaving 4 bases unmatched. In germline, CDR1 is SGHTS, CDR2 YDEGEE. This CDR3 comprises 16 residues. The CDR3: CASSFGGRSSYNEQFF. CDR3 DNA: TGTGCCAGCAGCTTTGGCGGGAGGAGCTCCTACAATGAGCAGTTCTTC.

The rearrangement links TRBV24-1 to TRBJ2-7, with TRBD2 as a possible D gene (6 bases). CDR1 is KGHDR, CDR2 SFDVKD, per germline. The CDR3 contains 14 residues. Trimming stripped 3 bases from V and 0 bases from J, with 8 bases between. This CDR3 reads CATSDPGSSYEQYF. The CDR3, as DNA: TGTGCCACCAGTGATCCCGGGAGCTCCTACGAGCAGTACTTC.